This record covers a single TCR beta chain. What it binds is unknown. Trimming cost V 7 bases and J 4 bases; bases outside gene matches: 9. The CDR3 loop spans 15 amino acids. Germline-derived CDR1 and CDR2 are LNHDA and SQIVND (reference sequence). The sample originates from a study of graft-versus-host responses after intestinal transplantation. Overall study findings and caveats: Individuals carrying graft-donor T cell macrochimerism showed high graft-versus-host to host-versus-graft clonal ratios in allografts.

The protocol was immunoSEQ multiplex PCR, while the TCRdb copy is restricted to in-frame clones and leaves out a portion. The sample lists 85,000 to 110,000 clones, roughly 93% occurring once. Sequenced material: unstimulated CD8+ T cells sorted from spleen or lymph node cells, taken before intestinal transplant. The V and J genes are TRBV19 and TRBJ1-4, with 7 bases that match TRBD1. The sequence was collected from a human donor who received an intestinal transplant. The CDR3 protein is CASTTWGQSNEKLFF. The CDR3 DNA reads as TGTGCCAGTACCACCTGGGGACAGAGTAATGAAAAACTGTTTTTT. Full variable domain (rest looked up from reference TRBV19 and TRBJ1-4): DGGITQSPKYLFRKEGQNVTLSCEQNLNHDAMYWYRQDPGQGLRLIYYSQIVNDFQKGDIAEGYSVSREKKESFPLTVTSAQKNPTAFYLCASTTWGQSNEKLFFGSGTQLSVL.